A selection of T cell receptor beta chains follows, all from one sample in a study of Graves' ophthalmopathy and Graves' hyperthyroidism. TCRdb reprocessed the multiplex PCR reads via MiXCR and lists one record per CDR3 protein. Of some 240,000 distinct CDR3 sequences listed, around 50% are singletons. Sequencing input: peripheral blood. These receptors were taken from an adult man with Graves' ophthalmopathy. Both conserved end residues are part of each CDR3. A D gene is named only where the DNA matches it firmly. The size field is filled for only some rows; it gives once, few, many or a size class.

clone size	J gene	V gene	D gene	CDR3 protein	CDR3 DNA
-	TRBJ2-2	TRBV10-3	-	CAITIQGELFF	TGTGCCATCACCATACAGGGGGAGCTGTTTTTT
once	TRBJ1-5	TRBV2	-	CASSRPGQPQHF	TGTGCCAGCAGCCGTCCCGGGCAGCCCCAGCATTTT
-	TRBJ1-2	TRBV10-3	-	CASSEASGGGGYTF	TGTGCCAGCAGTGAAGCTTCCGGGGGCGGTGGCTACACCTTC
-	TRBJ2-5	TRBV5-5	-	CASSLWQQETQYF	TGTGCCAGCAGCTTGTGGCAACAAGAGACCCAGTACTTC
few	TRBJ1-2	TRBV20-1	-	CSASGRGVYGYTF	TGCAGTGCTAGCGGACGGGGGGTTTATGGCTACACCTTC
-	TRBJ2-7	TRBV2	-	CASSDRLGSEQYF	TGTGCCAGCAGTGATCGCCTTGGGAGCGAGCAGTACTTC
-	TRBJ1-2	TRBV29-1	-	CSVEDSTAGYTF	TGCAGCGTTGAAGATAGTACCGCGGGCTACACCTTC
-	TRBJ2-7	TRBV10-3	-	CASWQDPYEQYF	TGTGCCAGCTGGCAGGATCCGTACGAGCAGTACTTC
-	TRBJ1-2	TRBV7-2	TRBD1	CASSRDRASNYGYTF	TGTGCCAGCAGCCGAGACAGGGCCTCTAACTATGGCTACACCTTC
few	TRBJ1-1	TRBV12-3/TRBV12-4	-	CASSLARQTEAFF	TGTGCCAGCAGTTTGGCAAGACAGACTGAAGCTTTCTTT
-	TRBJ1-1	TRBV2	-	CASSYPPGTEAFF	TGTGCCAGCAGTTACCCACCGGGGACTGAAGCTTTCTTT
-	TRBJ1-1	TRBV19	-	CASSRTTGTGTEAFF	TGTGCCAGTAGCCGGACTACAGGGACGGGCACTGAAGCTTTCTTT
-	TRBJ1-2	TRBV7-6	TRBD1	CASSPFLGTANYGYTF	TGTGCCAGCAGCCCCTTTTTGGGGACAGCGAACTATGGCTACACCTTC
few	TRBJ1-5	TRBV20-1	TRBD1	CSARTYRGQQPQHF	TGCAGTGCTAGAACTTACAGGGGGCAACAGCCCCAGCATTTT
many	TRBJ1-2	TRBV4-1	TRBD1	CASSLEGQPLF	TGCGCCAGCAGCCTGGAGGGACAGCCCTTATTC
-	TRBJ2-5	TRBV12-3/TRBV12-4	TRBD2	CASSPPTSGRETQYF	TGTGCCAGCAGTCCACCGACTAGCGGGAGAGAGACCCAGTACTTC
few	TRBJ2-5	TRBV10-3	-	CAISDGRRSQETRYF	TGTGCCATCAGTGACGGACGGAGGAGCCAAGAGACCCGGTACTTC
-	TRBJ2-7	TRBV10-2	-	CASSGLDPSSYEQYF	TGCGCCAGCAGTGGTCTCGACCCGAGCTCCTACGAGCAGTACTTC
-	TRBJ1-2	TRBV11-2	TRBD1	CASPTGHGYTF	TGTGCTAGCCCGACAGGGCATGGCTACACCTTC
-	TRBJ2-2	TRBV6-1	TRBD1	CASSLSGTANTGELFF	TGTGCCAGCAGCTTATCCGGGACAGCAAACACCGGGGAGCTGTTTTTT
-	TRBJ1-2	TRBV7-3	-	CASSQDQVRVGGYGYTF	TGTGCCAGCAGCCAAGATCAAGTCAGGGTCGGAGGCTATGGCTACACCTTC
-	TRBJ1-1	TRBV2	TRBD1	CASSYDRDRTEAFF	TGTGCCAGCAGTTACGACAGGGACCGTACTGAAGCTTTCTTT
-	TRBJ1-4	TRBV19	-	CASSGGPTATNEKLFF	TGTGCCAGTAGTGGGGGACCGACCGCAACTAATGAAAAACTGTTTTTT
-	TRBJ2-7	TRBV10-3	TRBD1	CASRQGRLYEQYF	TGTGCCAGCAGACAGGGGAGGCTTTACGAGCAGTACTTC
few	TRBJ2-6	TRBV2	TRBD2	CASSSGDGANVLTF	TGTGCCAGCAGCAGCGGGGACGGGGCCAACGTCCTGACTTTC
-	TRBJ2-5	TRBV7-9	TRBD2	CASSLAIAGGQETQYF	TGCGCCAGCAGCTTGGCGATAGCGGGAGGGCAAGAGACCCAGTACTTC
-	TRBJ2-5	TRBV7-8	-	CASSQLGETQYF	TGTGCCAGCAGCCAGTTAGGAGAGACCCAGTACTTC
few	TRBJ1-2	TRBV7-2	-	CASSLALGRGGYTF	TGTGCCAGCAGCTTAGCGCTAGGGAGGGGTGGCTACACCTTC
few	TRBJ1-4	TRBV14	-	CASSQPTGWNEKLFF	TGTGCCAGCAGCCAACCCACAGGGTGGAATGAAAAACTGTTTTTT
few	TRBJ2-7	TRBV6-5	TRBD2	CASSSLAGSTYEQYF	TGTGCCAGCAGTTCACTAGCGGGGTCGACCTACGAGCAGTACTTC
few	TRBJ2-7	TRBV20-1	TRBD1	CSASSSDRGEQYF	TGCAGTGCTAGTTCCTCGGACAGGGGCGAGCAGTACTTC
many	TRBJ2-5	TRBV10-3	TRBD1	CAISDRGQGEDQYF	TGTGCCATCAGTGATCGGGGACAGGGAGAGGACCAGTACTTC
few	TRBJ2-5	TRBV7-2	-	CASSFRRPQETQYF	TGTGCCAGCAGCTTCCGGAGGCCCCAAGAGACCCAGTACTTC
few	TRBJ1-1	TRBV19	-	CASSAYWEAFF	TGTGCCAGTAGTGCATACTGGGAAGCTTTCTTT
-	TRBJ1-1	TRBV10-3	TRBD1	CAIRDRGTEAFF	TGTGCCATCCGAGACAGGGGCACTGAAGCTTTCTTT
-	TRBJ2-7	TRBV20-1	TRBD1	CSASRTGNGEQYF	TGCAGTGCTAGTAGGACAGGGAATGGCGAGCAGTACTTC
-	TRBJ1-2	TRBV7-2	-	CASSSSGARRYTF	TGTGCCAGCAGCTCCTCGGGGGCGAGGCGCTACACCTTC
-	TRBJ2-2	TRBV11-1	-	CASSLYSGSNTGELFF	TGTGCCAGCAGCTTATACTCGGGTTCGAACACCGGGGAGCTGTTTTTT
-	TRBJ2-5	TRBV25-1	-	CASSPVTRVTTQETQYF	TGTGCCAGCAGCCCCGTAACCAGGGTGACTACCCAAGAGACCCAGTACTTC